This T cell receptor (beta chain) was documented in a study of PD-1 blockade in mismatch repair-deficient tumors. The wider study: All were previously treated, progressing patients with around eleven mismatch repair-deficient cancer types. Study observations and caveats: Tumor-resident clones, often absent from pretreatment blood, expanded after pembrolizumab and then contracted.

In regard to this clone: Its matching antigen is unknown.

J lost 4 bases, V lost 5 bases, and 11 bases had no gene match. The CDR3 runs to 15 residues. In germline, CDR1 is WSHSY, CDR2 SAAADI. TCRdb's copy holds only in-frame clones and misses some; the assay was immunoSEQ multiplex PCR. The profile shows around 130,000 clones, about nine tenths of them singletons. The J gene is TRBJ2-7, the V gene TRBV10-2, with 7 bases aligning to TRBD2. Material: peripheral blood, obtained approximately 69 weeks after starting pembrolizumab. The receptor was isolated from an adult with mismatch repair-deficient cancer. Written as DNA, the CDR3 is TGCGCCAGCAGTATTTGGGAGGGCCAGGTATACGAGCAGTACTTC. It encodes CASSIWEGQVYEQYF.